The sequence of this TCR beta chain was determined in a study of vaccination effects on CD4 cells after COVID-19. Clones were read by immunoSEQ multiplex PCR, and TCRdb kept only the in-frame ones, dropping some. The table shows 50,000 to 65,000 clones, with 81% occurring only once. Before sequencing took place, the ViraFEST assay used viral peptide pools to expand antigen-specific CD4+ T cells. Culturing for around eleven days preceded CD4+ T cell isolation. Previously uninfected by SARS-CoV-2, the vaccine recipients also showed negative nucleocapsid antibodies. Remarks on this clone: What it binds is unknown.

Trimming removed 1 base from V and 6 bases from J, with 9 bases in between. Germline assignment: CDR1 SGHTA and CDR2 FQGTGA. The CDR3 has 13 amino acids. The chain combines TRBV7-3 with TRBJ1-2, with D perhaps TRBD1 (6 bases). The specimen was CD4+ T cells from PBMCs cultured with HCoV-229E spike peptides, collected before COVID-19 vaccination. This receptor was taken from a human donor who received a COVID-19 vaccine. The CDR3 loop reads CASSLKGVDGYTF. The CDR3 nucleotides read TGTGCCAGCAGCTTAAAGGGGGTAGATGGCTACACCTTC.